Detailed here is one T cell receptor beta chain. Its target is unknown. This sample is drawn from a study of cytomegalovirus exposure and HLA in healthy donors. CDR1 SGHTS and CDR2 YDEGEE come from the germline V gene. This CDR3 is built from 15 residues. Trimming at V came to 0 bases and at J to 2 bases, leaving 3 bases not matched to a gene. 13 Jbeta primers and 60 Vbeta primers were used for the PCR. Profiling relied on immunoSEQ multiplex PCR, and the TCRdb table lists in-frame clones only, not all of them. This sample's table reports about 160,000 clones. The study, taken as a whole, reports: In an earlier analysis, in some 600 donors, most V segments appeared productive either ~87% or ~30% of the time. A missense variant in DCLRE1C was later tied to TCR beta V- and J-gene trimming. Donors were assumed by presence/absence analyses to have roughly uniform sequencing depth.

The chain carries TRBV5-8 and TRBJ2-3; 7 bases agree with TRBD2. Material for sequencing was PBMCs. This clonotype was sampled from a woman in her fifties or sixties in good health and CMV-seronegative. DNA of the CDR3: TGTGCCAGCAGCTTGGCGGGAGGTTCCACAGATACGCAGTATTTT. The encoded protein is CASSLAGGSTDTQYF.